What follows is one T cell receptor (beta chain) and its context. Its antigen is currently unknown. The data originate from a study of prognosis after radiotherapy for stage I lung cancer. Study-wide results and limits: As reported, TRBV and TRBJ gene usage differed between patients who had metastases and those who did not. Compared with a median of 10,088 beforehand, unique TCR clone counts dropped to some 6,900 after stereotactic body radiation therapy.

The TCR beta CDR3 region was amplified from genomic DNA, with two rounds of multiplex PCR being used for the amplification. First-round PCR used primers specific to each TRBV and TRBJ gene. Using its own MiXCR run on the multiplex PCR reads, TCRdb lists one record per CDR3 protein. The sample includes about 12,000 distinct CDR3 sequences, 50% to 65% of them seen just once. Blood was drawn (approximately 5.8 milliliters of peripheral blood) at each of two time points. V was shortened by 3 bases and J by 0 bases, with 3 bases between the two germline ends. This CDR3 spans 14 amino acids. The sequence was obtained from a donor over 45 with non-small cell lung cancer. The chain combines TRBV12-3 or TRBV12-4 with TRBJ2-6; unclear D gene. The material sequenced was PBMCs, taken before or after stereotactic body radiation therapy (not recorded which). The chain's CDR3 is CASSFNSGANVLTF. In DNA form, the CDR3 reads TGTGCCAGCAGTTTCAACTCTGGGGCCAACGTCCTGACTTTC.